These 25 T cell receptor beta chains were sequenced from one sample in a study of Graves' ophthalmopathy and Graves' hyperthyroidism. The study amplified TCR beta CDR3 regions using RNA transcripts. HTBI primers served in a first-round RT-PCR, which a second-round multiplex PCR followed. TCRdb passed the multiplex PCR reads through MiXCR, listing each CDR3 protein once. The sample gives 200,000 to 250,000 distinct CDR3 sequences, 45% of which show up once; less than 50% is in the top ten. The sample consisted of peripheral blood. The receptor source for this set is an adult man with Graves' ophthalmopathy.

The chain carries TRBV15 and TRBJ2-5; possible D gene TRBD2, 6 bases. V lost 8 bases to trimming and J lost 5 bases, with 15 bases between them. Germline lookup yields CDR1 LNHNV and CDR2 YYDKDF (reference sequence). The CDR3 sequence is 13 residues long. CDR3 in amino acids: CATRTDRGETQYF. Here the CDR3 DNA reads TGTGCCACCCGGACGGACCGGGGGGAGACCCAGTACTTC.

V is TRBV28 and J is TRBJ2-7; D might be TRBD1 (6 bases). V lost 8 bases, J lost 0 bases, and 17 bases lay in between. Germline values: CDR1 MDHEN, CDR2 SYDVKM. This CDR3 is 15 amino acids long. The CDR3 here is CASVGPRGRSYEQYF. The CDR3 DNA is TGTGCCAGCGTTGGCCCCAGGGGACGCTCCTACGAGCAGTACTTC.

This clonotype was counted a few times. CDR3 sequence (DNA): TGTGCCAGTAGGGAAGCTGGGCGGGCCACTGAAGCTTTCTTT. Protein: CASREAGRATEAFF. The V call is TRBV19, the J call TRBJ1-1; D gene unclear. Trimming removed 6 bases from V and 4 bases from J, with 15 bases in between. CDR3 length: 14 amino acids. CDR1 is LNHDA, CDR2 SQIVND, per germline (reference sequence).

The J gene is TRBJ2-7, the V gene TRBV5-8; maybe TRBD2 (5 bases). Trimming took 5 bases from V and 1 from J, leaving 16 bases between them. The CDR3 has 15 amino acids. Germline V gene sequence: CDR1 SGHTS, CDR2 YDEGEE. CDR3 sequence reads: CASSRGLKLSYEQYF. The CDR3 nucleotides read TGTGCCAGCAGTCGGGGATTAAAGCTTTCCTACGAGCAGTACTTC.

This rearrangement joins TRBV4-1 to TRBJ1-2, with a weak D call TRBD1 (5 bases). Per the germline V gene, CDR1 is MGHRA and CDR2 is YSYEKL. The CDR3 runs 11 residues. V shed 5 bases and J shed 6 bases, with 7 bases lying between them. CDR3 in DNA: TGCGCCAGCAGCTGGGGGAATGGCTACACCTTC. Its translation is CASSWGNGYTF.

V and J are TRBV11-2 and TRBJ2-7; unclear D gene. V was clipped by 4 bases and J by 2 bases, with 12 bases between them. Germline values: CDR1 SGHAT, CDR2 FQNNGV. The CDR3 is 14 residues long. CDR3 in DNA: TGTGCCAGCAGCTCGTTTGACGGAACCTACGAGCAGTACTTC. It codes for CASSSFDGTYEQYF.

The table lists this clonotype with a few counts. The chain carries TRBV7-6 and TRBJ2-6; D may be TRBD2 (5 bases). The germline V gene has CDR1 SGHVS and CDR2 FNYEAQ. Trimming took off 5 bases at V and 0 bases at J, with 8 bases between the two ends. This CDR3 has 15 residues. The DNA of the CDR3 is TGTGCCAGCAGCCGGGGATTCTCTGGGGCCAACGTCCTGACTTTC. Its protein is CASSRGFSGANVLTF.

The CDR3 DNA follows: TGTGCCACCAGTGATCCGGGATGGGGGACCGGGGAGCTGTTTTTT. Residues: CATSDPGWGTGELFF. This chain connects TRBV24-1 to TRBJ2-2; D is possibly TRBD1 or TRBD2 (5 bases each). The CDR3 sequence is 15 residues long. Trimming took off 3 bases at V and 5 bases at J, with 12 bases between the two ends. The V gene's germline CDR1 is KGHDR and CDR2 SFDVKD.

V gene TRBV27 combines with J gene TRBJ1-5, with 10 bases that match TRBD1. This CDR3 region has 15 residues. Losses at the gene ends were 0 bases for V and 7 bases for J; bases not matched to a gene: 3. Germline V gives CDR1 MNHEY, CDR2 SMNVEV (reference sequence). CDR3 in DNA: TGTGCCAGCAGTTTATCGACAGGGGGCCACCAGCCCCAGCATTTT. Translated, it gives CASSLSTGGHQPQHF.

The genes are TRBV2 and TRBJ2-5; 7 positions agree with TRBD2. The CDR3 contains 15 residues. Germline V lookup: CDR1 SNHLY, CDR2 FYNNEI. Unmatched junction bases numbered 6, after V lost 5 bases and J lost 0 bases. In DNA, the CDR3 is TGTGCCAGCAGTCTAAGCGGGGTGTACCAAGAGACCCAGTACTTC. Amino acids: CASSLSGVYQETQYF.

The V call is TRBV7-8, the J call TRBJ1-1; 8 nucleotides align to TRBD1. Germline CDR1 SGHVS, CDR2 FQNEAQ. The trim removed 3 bases at V and 6 bases at J, leaving 6 bases unmatched. The CDR3 loop spans 14 amino acids. The CDR3 here is CASSLVQGDSEAFF. CDR3 sequence (DNA): TGTGCCAGCAGCTTGGTACAGGGGGACTCTGAAGCTTTCTTT.

This clonotype was recorded only once. The chain links TRBV7-9 to TRBJ1-5; D may be TRBD1 (5 bases). This CDR3 contains 14 residues. V was trimmed by 5 bases and J by 5 bases, leaving 13 bases between them. Germline CDR1 and CDR2: SEHNR and FQNEAQ (reference sequence). CDR3 in amino acids: CASSREGRHQPQHF. CDR3 sequence (DNA): TGTGCCAGCAGCCGTGAGGGGCGCCATCAGCCCCAGCATTTT.

Points on this clonotype: Germline is not matched at one junction end, which may reflect a read error. V and J are TRBV7-8 and TRBJ2-7; 8 bases are a match to TRBD2. Germline CDR1 is SGHVS and CDR2 is FQNEAQ. The CDR3 is made up of 15 amino acids. The CDR3 region is CASSHLAGPPYEQYF. The CDR3 coding sequence is TGCGCCAGCAGCCATTTAGCGGGGCCACCCTACGAGCAGTACTTC.

The chain carries TRBV12-3 or TRBV12-4 and TRBJ1-6, with a weak D call TRBD1 (5 bases). Trimming took off 5 bases at V and 1 base at J, with 12 bases between the two ends. The CDR3 is 16 residues long. The CDR3 bases are TGTGCCAGCAGTAGTTCGCAGGGTTCCTATAATTCACCCCTCCACTTT. Protein: CASSSSQGSYNSPLHF.

This clonotype was detected only a few times. The gene calls are TRBV6-2 or TRBV6-3 and TRBJ2-5, with 7 bases that match TRBD1. The V gene's germline CDR1 is MNHEY and CDR2 SVGEGT. With 4 bases clipped from V and 5 bases from J, the junction kept 4 bases outside the gene matches. The CDR3 extends over 13 amino acids. CDR3: CASSSGQLETQYF. The CDR3 DNA sequence: TGTGCCAGCAGTTCGGGACAGCTCGAGACCCAGTACTTC.

This clonotype was recorded at least ten times. The J gene is TRBJ1-1, the V gene TRBV29-1, with 8 bases matching TRBD1. CDR1 and CDR2 from the germline V gene are SQVTM and ANQGSEA. The CDR3 length is 13 residues. V shed 6 bases and J 2 bases; nucleotides not matched to a gene: 5. As DNA, the CDR3 is TGCAGCGTACAACAGGGGGTCAACACTGAAGCTTTCTTT. Translation: CSVQQGVNTEAFF.

The chain has TRBV10-3 and TRBJ1-1, with D possibly matching TRBD1 (6 bases). V lost 10 bases and J 1 base, leaving 22 bases between the germline ends. Germline values: CDR1 ENHRY, CDR2 SYGVKD. The CDR3 spans 16 residues. CDR3 sequence (DNA): TGTGCCAGCACCCCCCCTGGGGGCCTATCGAACACTGAAGCTTTCTTT. Protein sequence: CASTPPGGLSNTEAFF.

This chain joins TRBV12-3 or TRBV12-4 and TRBJ2-2, with a weak D call TRBD2 (6 bases). This CDR3 is built from 13 residues. Deletions cut 9 bases from V and 5 bases from J, with 13 bases between. CDR3 amino acids: CASGPRGTGELFF. The CDR3 nucleotides read TGTGCCAGTGGGCCCCGGGGGACCGGGGAGCTGTTTTTT.

This clonotype occurred many times. At one of its ends the junction is not consistent with the germline gene, which may arise from a read error. Written as DNA, the CDR3 is TGTGCCAGCAGTTTGGGAGGGGGCAACTATGGCTACACCTTC. Translated, it gives CASSLGGGNYGYTF. V and J are TRBV5-1 and TRBJ1-2; 7 bases match TRBD1. Germline values: CDR1 SGHRS, CDR2 YFSETQ. This CDR3 region has 14 residues. The full variable domain, its missing parts supplied by reference TRBV5-1 and TRBJ1-2, is KAGVTQTPRYLIKTRGQQVTLSCSPISGHRSVSWYQQTPGQGLQFLFEYFSETQRNKGNFPGRFSGRQFSNSRSEMNVSTLELGDSALYLCASSLGGGNYGYTFGSGTRLTVV.

V usage is TRBV24-1 and J usage is TRBJ1-2; no clear D. CDR1 KGHDR and CDR2 SFDVKD come from the germline V gene. CDR3 length equals 13 residues. V lost 5 bases, J lost 7 bases, and 13 bases lay in between. Here the CDR3 DNA reads TGTGCCACCAGTGGTACGGGTTTGAGTGGCTACACCTTC. This translates into CATSGTGLSGYTF.

The table lists this clonotype with a few counts. V and J are TRBV7-6 and TRBJ2-5; D uncertain. V was pared by 3 bases and J by 2 bases, with 10 bases between. Germline CDR1 is SGHVS and CDR2 is FNYEAQ. The CDR3 loop spans 14 amino acids. The CDR3 DNA follows: TGTGCCAGCAGCTTGCCCGTCGGGCAAGAGACCCAGTACTTC. Amino acids: CASSLPVGQETQYF.

About this clonotype itself: The junction does not match germline at one end; this may be a read error. The V gene is TRBV10-3, the J gene TRBJ1-2; D gene uncertain. There are 13 residues in the CDR3. From germline, CDR1 is ENHRY and CDR2 SYGVKD. Here the CDR3 DNA reads TGTGCCAGCAGTGAAGACATAAACTATGGCTACACCTTC. Its protein product is CASSEDINYGYTF.

This chain uses TRBV9 with TRBJ2-5; no clear D. CDR1 is SGDLS and CDR2 is YYNGEE in the germline V gene. The CDR3 runs 12 residues. V lost 0 bases and J 2 bases, leaving 2 bases between the germline ends. The CDR3 region is CASSVDQETQYF. The CDR3 bases are TGTGCCAGCAGCGTAGATCAAGAGACCCAGTACTTC.

This clonotype has just a few counts. The rearrangement uses TRBV5-8 and TRBJ1-5; 9 positions agree with TRBD1. This CDR3 comprises 14 residues. With V trimmed by 3 bases and J by 7 bases, 5 bases remained unmatched. CDR1 is SGHTS and CDR2 is YDEGEE in the germline V gene. In DNA, the CDR3 is TGTGCCAGCAGCTGGACAGGGGTTAGCCAGCCCCAGCATTTT. Translated: CASSWTGVSQPQHF.

The chain links TRBV2 to TRBJ1-2; the D is unclear. V lost 6 bases and J 5 bases, leaving 19 bases between the germline ends. From germline, CDR1 is SNHLY and CDR2 FYNNEI. This CDR3 is built from 15 residues. Here the CDR3 DNA reads TGTGCCAGCAGGCCGCATGGACGGAACTCTTATGGCTACACCTTC. It specifies CASRPHGRNSYGYTF.